These 14 T cell receptor beta chains came from one sample sequenced in a study of cytomegalovirus exposure and HLA in healthy donors. PCR used 60 Vbeta primers and 13 Jbeta primers. Assay used: immunoSEQ multiplex PCR; TCRdb lists only in-frame clones, some missing. Of around 100,000 clones detected, around four fifths appear once; the ten largest clones hold approximately 2%. Material for sequencing was PBMCs. These TCRs come from a woman aged 40 to 50 in good health and CMV-seronegative.

The chain has TRBV19 and TRBJ2-1; the match to TRBD2 covers 11 bases. CDR1 is LNHDA and CDR2 is SQIVND in the germline V gene (reference sequence). The junction had 8 bases not matched to a gene; V was cut back by 7 bases and J by 9 bases. The CDR3 runs 14 residues. The CDR3, as DNA: TGTGCCAGTAAAGTAGCGGGAGGGCCCGGTGAGCAGTTCTTC. This translates into CASKVAGGPGEQFF.

The V gene is TRBV18, the J gene TRBJ2-7, with TRBD1 identical over 11 bases. With V trimmed by 0 bases and J by 5 bases, 3 bases remained unmatched. The CDR3 contains 15 residues. Germline V gene data show CDR1 as KGHSH and CDR2 as LQKENI. Here the CDR3 DNA reads TGTGCCAGCTCACCACCGGGACAGGGGGGCAACGAGCAGTACTTC. This codes for CASSPPGQGGNEQYF.

This chain uses TRBV6-1 with TRBJ1-5; D perhaps matches TRBD1 (5 bases). This CDR3 has 14 residues. The germline V gene encodes CDR1 MNHNS and CDR2 SASEGT. V lost 3 bases, J lost 6 bases, and 12 bases lay in between. The CDR3 DNA reads as TGTGCCAGCAGTGAGTGGGGGGATCGTCAGCCCCAGCATTTT. Its translation: CASSEWGDRQPQHF.

The chain combines TRBV7-8 with TRBJ2-3, with 10 bases fitting TRBD1. Per germline, CDR1 SGHVS and CDR2 FQNEAQ. The junction had 8 bases not matched to a gene; V was cut back by 2 bases and J by 6 bases. The CDR3 has 16 residues. The CDR3 DNA sequence: TGTGCCAGCAGCTTATCATGGACAGGGGGGAGGGATACGCAGTATTTT. Translating it yields CASSLSWTGGRDTQYF.

V gene TRBV28 combines with J gene TRBJ1-5; D not certain. V was cut by 6 bases and J by 5 bases, with 17 bases left in between. In germline, CDR1 is MDHEN, CDR2 SYDVKM. The CDR3 consists of 15 residues. DNA of the CDR3: TGTGCCAGCAGAGGAGGGTTTAGTACGGATCAGCCCCAGCATTTT. Translating it yields CASRGGFSTDQPQHF.

The rearrangement joins TRBV7-2 to TRBJ2-7; TRBD1 aligns across 8 bases. The CDR3 is 15 amino acids. CDR1 is SGHTA and CDR2 is FQGNSA in the germline V gene. J gave up 2 bases and V 5 bases, and 8 bases lay outside the gene matches. CDR3 amino acids: CASSRAGTGAYEQYF. CDR3 DNA sequence: TGTGCCAGCAGCCGAGCCGGGACAGGCGCCTACGAGCAGTACTTC.

A single count supports this clone. The chain joins TRBV5-1 to TRBJ2-1, with D possibly being TRBD1 (5 bases). V lost 1 base and J 1 base, leaving 9 bases between the germline ends. CDR1 is SGHRS, CDR2 YFSETQ, per germline. The CDR3 runs to 15 residues. In DNA form, the CDR3 reads TGCGCCAGCAGCTTGACAGGACATTCCTACAATGAGCAGTTCTTC. Amino acids: CASSLTGHSYNEQFF.

V is TRBV9 and J is TRBJ2-5, with a tentative D call TRBD2 (5 bases). The J call may be mistaken, given a closer DNA end match to TRBJ2-7. CDR1 is SGDLS, CDR2 YYNGEE, per germline. The CDR3 contains 14 residues. CDR3 in amino acids: CASSVGGEPYEQYF. CDR3 bases: TGTGCCAGCAGCGTAGGGGGAGAGCCCTACGAGCAGTACTTC.

J is TRBJ2-3 and V is TRBV13; tentative D call: TRBD2 (5 bases). Trimming took off 6 bases at V and 2 bases at J, with 12 bases between the two ends. The CDR3 has 14 amino acids. Germline V gene sequence: CDR1 PRHDT, CDR2 FYEKMQ (reference sequence). The DNA of the CDR3 is TGTGCCAGCAGTCCTCTAGCAAACACAGATACGCAGTATTTT. This sequence encodes CASSPLANTDTQYF.

The rearrangement links TRBV15 to TRBJ1-6; TRBD1 aligns across 9 bases. CDR3 length equals 19 residues. The germline V gene encodes CDR1 LNHNV and CDR2 YYDKDF (reference sequence). Trimming took 2 bases from V and 8 from J; bases not matched to a gene: 16. CDR3 sequence: CATSRSGQGSTTFDSPLHF. DNA for the CDR3: TGTGCCACCAGCAGATCGGGACAGGGCAGTACTACCTTTGATTCACCCCTCCACTTT.

The chain's CDR3 is CASSNLQGRWTGELFF. Written as DNA, the CDR3 is TGTGCCAGCAGCAATCTACAGGGGAGGTGGACCGGGGAGCTGTTTTTT. This chain uses TRBV7-9 with TRBJ2-2, with a tentative D call TRBD1 (7 bases). Germline CDR1 is SEHNR and CDR2 is FQNEAQ (reference sequence). The ends were cut back, 5 bases at V and 5 bases at J, with 18 bases in the middle. CDR3 length: 16 amino acids.

The V gene is TRBV5-1, the J gene TRBJ2-7, with 12 positions matching TRBD2. Germline V gives CDR1 SGHRS, CDR2 YFSETQ. The J segment lost 1 base and the V segment lost 3 bases, leaving 14 bases of the junction unmatched. CDR3 length: 19 amino acids. The CDR3 region has the DNA TGCGCCAGCAGCTATACCGGGACTAGCGGGTTCCGTCCTTCCTACGAGCAGTACTTC. Its protein product is CASSYTGTSGFRPSYEQYF.

The genes are TRBV29-1 and TRBJ1-2; D is unclear. Germline CDR1 and CDR2: SQVTM and ANQGSEA. The CDR3 loop spans 15 amino acids. Trimming took 4 bases from V and 2 from J, leaving 17 bases between them. CDR3 sequence (DNA): TGCAGCGTTGTTGGTGGAGGGAAATTGAACTATGGCTACACCTTC. This sequence encodes CSVVGGGKLNYGYTF. Drawing the rest from reference TRBV29-1 and TRBJ1-2, the complete variable domain is SAVISQKPSRDICQRGTSLTIQCQVDSQVTMMFWYRQQPGQSLTLIATANQGSEATYESGFVIDKFPISRPNLTFSTLTVSNMSPEDSSIYLCSVVGGGKLNYGYTFGSGTRLTVV.

V gene TRBV7-8 combines with J gene TRBJ2-1, with a tentative D call TRBD2 (6 bases). The V and J ends lost 3 bases and 0 bases respectively, with 27 bases between them. The germline CDR1 and CDR2 sequences are SGHVS and FQNEAQ. The CDR3 covers 21 residues. The CDR3 DNA reads TGTGCCAGCAGCTTCGGCTATGGCCGGGTGCGGGAAGGGAGCTCCTACAATGAGCAGTTCTTC. Protein sequence: CASSFGYGRVREGSSYNEQFF.